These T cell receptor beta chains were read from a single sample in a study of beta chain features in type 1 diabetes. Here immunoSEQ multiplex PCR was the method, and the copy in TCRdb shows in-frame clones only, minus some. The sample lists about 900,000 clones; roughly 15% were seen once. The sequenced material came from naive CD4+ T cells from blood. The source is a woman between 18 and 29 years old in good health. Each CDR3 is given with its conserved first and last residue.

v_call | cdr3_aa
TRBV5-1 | CASSHGYTSGRDNEQFF
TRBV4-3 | CASSQAGPGQGYAGELFF
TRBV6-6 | CASSYSTGGREQYF
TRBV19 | CASSRTSGVRWQFF
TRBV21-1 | CASRRQGGYEQYF
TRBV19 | CASSMKRYRGYNRPYEQYF
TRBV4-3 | CASSQGDRALGAIYF
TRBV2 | CASSEMGRTNEKLFF
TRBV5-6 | CASSSAPDTQYF
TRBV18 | CASSPYDINLAKNIQYF
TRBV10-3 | CATTGTSKGSEQFF
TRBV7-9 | CASSLVGDRTDTQYF
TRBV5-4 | CASSPYMNTEAFF
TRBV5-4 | CASSSQNTEELFF
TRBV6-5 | CASSSLDRSYEQYF
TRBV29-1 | CSVEGYRASGNTIYF
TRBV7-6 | CASSLYAGEQFF
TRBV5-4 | CASSLAAGGIGETQYF
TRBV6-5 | CASSPGTGVEEQYF
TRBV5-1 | CASSRLQPSYEQYF
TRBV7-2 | CASSLAQGINIQYF
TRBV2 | CASRASDTGYEQYF
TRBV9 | CASSVAASAMYEQYF
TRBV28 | CASSLVGGSLLYEQFF
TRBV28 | CASSSNRGRTEAFF
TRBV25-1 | CASSHRDSHYEQYF